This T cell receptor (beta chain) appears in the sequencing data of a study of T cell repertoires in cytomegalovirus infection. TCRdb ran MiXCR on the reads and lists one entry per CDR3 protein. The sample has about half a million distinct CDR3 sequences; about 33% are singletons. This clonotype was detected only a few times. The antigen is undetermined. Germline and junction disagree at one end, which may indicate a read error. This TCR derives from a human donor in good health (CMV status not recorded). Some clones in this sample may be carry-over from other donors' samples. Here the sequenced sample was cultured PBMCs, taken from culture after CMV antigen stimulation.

CDR3 region: CASSYSKKTAGNRPQHF. CDR3 DNA sequence: TGTGCCAGCAGTTACTCGAAAAAGACAGCCGGGAATCGGCCCCAGCATTTT. The J gene is TRBJ1-5, the V gene TRBV6-8; D may be TRBD1 (5 bases). CDR1 MNHGY and CDR2 SAAAGT come from the germline V gene. This CDR3 is 17 amino acids long.